These 2 T cell receptor beta chains share one sample of origin, sequenced in a study of tumor-infiltrating lymphocytes in localized non-small cell lung cancer. Libraries were prepared by immunoSEQ multiplex PCR; TCRdb keeps only in-frame clonotypes and omits some of them. The profile shows 15,000 to 20,000 clones, roughly 73% of them singletons. The sample consisted of lung tumor tissue. Receptors originate from a human donor with non-small cell lung cancer.

This sequence joins TRBV10-2 and TRBJ2-5; 7 bases align to TRBD2. The CDR3 has 13 residues. Germline values: CDR1 WSHSY, CDR2 SAAADI. J lost 5 bases, V lost 6 bases, and 6 bases had no gene match. The CDR3 bases are TGCGCCAGCAGACGGGAGGAAAGGGAGACCCAGTACTTC. This sequence encodes CASRREERETQYF.

The genes are TRBV4-2 and TRBJ1-5, with 9 bases aligning to TRBD1. V was pared by 1 base and J by 6 bases, with 7 bases of the junction left unmatched. The germline V gene encodes CDR1 LGHNA and CDR2 YNFKEQ. This CDR3 is built from 16 residues. The CDR3 region is CASSQARGQGVQPQHF. Here the CDR3 DNA reads TGTGCCAGCAGCCAAGCTCGGGGACAGGGCGTTCAGCCCCAGCATTTT.